These T cell receptor beta chains were read from a single sample in a study of cytomegalovirus exposure and HLA in healthy donors. Some clones are missing from TCRdb's copy, which holds only in-frame ones; the method was immunoSEQ multiplex PCR. Here the sample spans some 120,000 clones, around 77% being singletons. The specimen was PBMCs. Receptors originate from a human donor in good health. The CDR3 runs from the conserved cysteine through the conserved F or W. A D gene is named only where the DNA matches it firmly. Size tells how often a clone was seen (once, few, many) or the class of an expanded clone, and some rows leave it out.

D: TRBD1
J: TRBJ1-5
V: TRBV2
size: .
DNA: TGTGCCAGCAGTCCCGGGACAGGCAATCAGCCCCAGCATTTT
CDR3: CASSPGTGNQPQHF

D: TRBD1
J: TRBJ2-7
V: TRBV28
size: .
DNA: TGTGCCAGCAGTAGACAGGGCGGTAGGCAGTACTTC
CDR3: CASSRQGGRQYF

D: TRBD2
J: TRBJ2-3
V: TRBV19
size: .
DNA: TGTGCCAGTAGTATTACTAGCGGGCCTCGTCCCCCGTATTTT
CDR3: CASSITSGPRPPYF

D: .
J: TRBJ1-5
V: TRBV7-2
size: .
DNA: TGTGCCAGCAGCTTAGAGGGGGGGCAGCCCCAGCATTTT
CDR3: CASSLEGGQPQHF

D: TRBD1
J: TRBJ1-4
V: TRBV6-1
size: .
DNA: TGTGCCAGCAGTGAAGGAACAGGGGGACGGGAAAAACTGTTTTTT
CDR3: CASSEGTGGREKLFF

D: .
J: TRBJ1-3
V: TRBV19
size: .
DNA: TGTGCCAGTAGCCGACAGTTCTCTGGAAACACCATATATTTT
CDR3: CASSRQFSGNTIYF

D: .
J: TRBJ2-5
V: TRBV30
size: .
DNA: TGTGCCTGGAGTGTCGGAGTTGCGGGGCTAGCCGGCCAAGAGACCCAGTACTTC
CDR3: CAWSVGVAGLAGQETQYF

D: .
J: TRBJ2-1
V: TRBV6-5
size: .
DNA: TGTGCCAGCAGTTATGGCGGGTCTTACAATGAGCAGTTCTTC
CDR3: CASSYGGSYNEQFF

D: .
J: TRBJ2-2
V: TRBV7-3
size: .
DNA: TGTGCCAGCAGCCTAGTCGGGAGTACCGGGGAGCTGTTTTTT
CDR3: CASSLVGSTGELFF

D: TRBD1
J: TRBJ1-5
V: TRBV2
size: .
DNA: TGTGCCAGCAGTGGGGGACAGGGGGCTAGTCAGCCCCAGCATTTT
CDR3: CASSGGQGASQPQHF

D: .
J: TRBJ2-5
V: TRBV28
size: .
DNA: TGTGCCAGCAGGGAGCAGCGAGGTGATGGATCCCAAGAGACCCAGTACTTC
CDR3: CASREQRGDGSQETQYF

D: TRBD1
J: TRBJ1-2
V: TRBV27
size: .
DNA: TGTGCCAGCAGTTTTGAGGGACAGGGGGCCTATGGCTACACCTTC
CDR3: CASSFEGQGAYGYTF

D: .
J: TRBJ2-7
V: TRBV27
size: .
DNA: TGTGCCAGCAGTTTAGGGACTCCTTCCTACGAGCAGTACTTC
CDR3: CASSLGTPSYEQYF

D: .
J: TRBJ2-7
V: TRBV5-6
size: .
DNA: TGTGCCAGCAGCCGACGCTTCACCGGGACAACTTCCTACGAGCAGTACTTC
CDR3: CASSRRFTGTTSYEQYF

D: .
J: TRBJ1-2
V: TRBV6-5
size: .
DNA: TGTGCCAGCAGTTATACTGCCCAGGGCAACTATGGCTACACCTTC
CDR3: CASSYTAQGNYGYTF

D: TRBD1
J: TRBJ1-1
V: TRBV5-5
size: few
DNA: TGTGCCAGCAGCTTGGCTACGGGACAGCCGAACACTGAAGCTTTCTTT
CDR3: CASSLATGQPNTEAFF

D: .
J: TRBJ2-2
V: TRBV6-6
size: few
DNA: TGTGCCAGCAGCCACAATGGGAGACAGAACACCGGGGAGCTGTTTTTT
CDR3: CASSHNGRQNTGELFF

D: .
J: TRBJ2-7
V: TRBV28
size: once
DNA: TGTGCCAGCAGTTTGGGTCGGAGGGCCTACGAGCAGTACTTC
CDR3: CASSLGRRAYEQYF

D: .
J: TRBJ1-4
V: TRBV28
size: few
DNA: TGTGCCAGCAGTTTTCTCCGGGATCTTGCAACTAATGAAAAACTGTTTTTT
CDR3: CASSFLRDLATNEKLFF

D: .
J: TRBJ2-3
V: TRBV11-2
size: few
DNA: TGTGCCAGCAGCTTTAGCGTCGGAGATACGCAGTATTTT
CDR3: CASSFSVGDTQYF

D: .
J: TRBJ1-2
V: TRBV19
size: .
DNA: TGTGCCAGTAAGGAAGGGAGGGGCTACACCTTC
CDR3: CASKEGRGYTF

D: TRBD2
J: TRBJ2-3
V: TRBV4-2
size: few
DNA: TGTGCCAGCAGCCAAGAACCCGGGACTAGCGGGAGAGATACGCAGTATTTT
CDR3: CASSQEPGTSGRDTQYF

D: TRBD1
J: TRBJ1-5
V: TRBV15
size: .
DNA: TGTGCCACCAGCAGAGAACGCGCGACACAGGGGAGCAATCAGCCCCAGCATTTT
CDR3: CATSRERATQGSNQPQHF

D: .
J: TRBJ2-1
V: TRBV7-2
size: .
DNA: TGTGCCAGCAGCCTGGAGCAGTTCTTC
CDR3: CASSLEQFF

D: .
J: TRBJ1-5
V: TRBV19
size: .
DNA: TGTGCCAGTAGTCTCCCCAGGCAGGTCCGGCAGCCCCAGCATTTT
CDR3: CASSLPRQVRQPQHF

D: TRBD1
J: TRBJ1-4
V: TRBV28
size: .
DNA: TGTGCCAGCAGTACCGCCGGGACAGTTTTTGAAAAACTGTTTTTT
CDR3: CASSTAGTVFEKLFF

D: TRBD2
J: TRBJ2-1
V: TRBV12-5
size: .
DNA: TGTGCTAGTGGTACTAGCGGGAGGAGGTCCTACAATGAGCAGTTCTTC
CDR3: CASGTSGRRSYNEQFF

D: TRBD1
J: TRBJ2-2
V: TRBV6-1
size: few
DNA: TGTGCCAGCACTTCGGGACAGAAAAACACCGGGGAGCTGTTTTTT
CDR3: CASTSGQKNTGELFF

D: .
J: TRBJ1-1
V: TRBV28
size: .
DNA: TGTGCCGGGGGCAGTCCCATGAACACTGAAGCTTTCTTT
CDR3: CAGGSPMNTEAFF

D: .
J: TRBJ2-7
V: TRBV28
size: .
DNA: TGTGCCAGCAGTTTATTTCGGGACTCGGGGACCTACGAGCAGTACTTC
CDR3: CASSLFRDSGTYEQYF

D: TRBD1
J: TRBJ1-6
V: TRBV6-4
size: .
DNA: TGTGCCAGCGGGGGGACAGGGAATTCACCCCTCCACTTT
CDR3: CASGGTGNSPLHF

D: TRBD2
J: TRBJ2-1
V: TRBV7-8
size: few
DNA: TGTGCCAGCAGCTCGGGACTAGCGGGATTGGTTGAGCAGTTCTTC
CDR3: CASSSGLAGLVEQFF

D: .
J: TRBJ2-1
V: TRBV12-2
size: .
DNA: TGTGCAAGTCGCTTAGTTCTAGCGGGAGGGCCTAGTGAGCAGTTCTTC
CDR3: CASRLVLAGGPSEQFF

D: TRBD2
J: TRBJ2-3
V: TRBV19
size: .
DNA: TGTGCCAGTAGTATTGCGGCTAGCGGGAGGGTCACAGATACGCAGTATTTT
CDR3: CASSIAASGRVTDTQYF

D: TRBD2
J: TRBJ2-1
V: TRBV28
size: .
DNA: TGTGCCAGCAGCTCACAGAGCGGGAGAGCGTTTGGCAATGAGCAGTTCTTC
CDR3: CASSSQSGRAFGNEQFF

D: TRBD2
J: TRBJ2-1
V: TRBV12-5
size: .
DNA: TGTGCTAGTGGTTCTAACAAACTAGCGGGAGTCGGCAATGAGCAGTTCTTC
CDR3: CASGSNKLAGVGNEQFF

D: TRBD2
J: TRBJ2-1
V: TRBV25-1
size: .
DNA: TGTGCCAGCAGTCACCAACCGGGACTAGCGGGAGGGTACGAGCAGTTCTTC
CDR3: CASSHQPGLAGGYEQFF

D: TRBD1
J: TRBJ1-4
V: TRBV19
size: few
DNA: TGTGCCAGTGCTACAGGCGGGACAGCTAATGAAAAACTGTTTTTT
CDR3: CASATGGTANEKLFF

D: TRBD2
J: TRBJ2-1
V: TRBV4-1
size: .
DNA: TGCGCCAGCAGCCAAAGCGGGAGGGAGAGGTACAATGAGCAGTTCTTC
CDR3: CASSQSGRERYNEQFF

D: TRBD1
J: TRBJ1-1
V: TRBV25-1
size: .
DNA: TGTGCCAGCAGTGAATGGGGCAGGGGGCGTGAAGCTTTCTTT
CDR3: CASSEWGRGREAFF

D: TRBD2
J: TRBJ2-1
V: TRBV27
size: .
DNA: TGTGCCAGCAGTTCGAGCGGGAGGGCCTTTGATGAGCAGTTCTTC
CDR3: CASSSSGRAFDEQFF

D: .
J: TRBJ2-1
V: TRBV5-6
size: few
DNA: TGTGCCAGCAGCTTGGTCGGGGATGAGCAGTTCTTC
CDR3: CASSLVGDEQFF

D: .
J: TRBJ1-2
V: TRBV6-1
size: .
DNA: TGTGCCAGCAGTGAATCTATGAATGGCTACACCTTC
CDR3: CASSESMNGYTF

D: .
J: TRBJ2-5
V: TRBV19
size: few
DNA: TGTGCCAGTAGTCCGCAACAGGGCGCGGGGACCCAGTACTTC
CDR3: CASSPQQGAGTQYF

D: .
J: TRBJ1-1
V: TRBV7-6
size: .
DNA: TGTGCCAGCAGCCCGGACAGTAACACTGAAGCTTTCTTT
CDR3: CASSPDSNTEAFF

D: .
J: TRBJ2-1
V: TRBV6-5
size: .
DNA: TGTGCCAGCAGTTACACTCTAGGTAACTACAATGAGCAGTTCTTC
CDR3: CASSYTLGNYNEQFF

D: .
J: TRBJ1-2
V: TRBV5-5
size: .
DNA: TGTGCCAGCAGCTTTACTACAGGGCCCCAGGGCTATGGCTACACCTTC
CDR3: CASSFTTGPQGYGYTF

D: TRBD2
J: TRBJ2-5
V: TRBV4-1
size: .
DNA: TGCGCCAGCAGCCAAGATACGGGAGGGGTGAGAGAGACCCAGTACTTC
CDR3: CASSQDTGGVRETQYF

D: TRBD1
J: TRBJ2-3
V: TRBV27
size: .
DNA: TGTGCCAGCAGCCAGGGACAGACTTACACAGATACGCAGTATTTT
CDR3: CASSQGQTYTDTQYF

D: TRBD1
J: TRBJ1-1
V: TRBV4-1
size: .
DNA: TGCGCCAGCAGCCAAGAACCGAAGGACAGGGGACAGAACACTGAAGCTTTCTTT
CDR3: CASSQEPKDRGQNTEAFF

D: TRBD2
J: TRBJ2-2
V: TRBV28
size: once
DNA: TGTGCCACCACGCCCCCTAGCGGGAGAAAACACACCGGGGAGCTGTTTTTT
CDR3: CATTPPSGRKHTGELFF

D: .
J: TRBJ1-1
V: TRBV28
size: .
DNA: TGTGCCAGCAGTTCCCCCGCGAGCCGGGGCACTGAAGCTTTCTTT
CDR3: CASSSPASRGTEAFF

D: .
J: TRBJ1-1
V: TRBV5-1
size: .
DNA: TGCGCCAGCTCTCGGGGGATGAACACTGAAGCTTTCTTT
CDR3: CASSRGMNTEAFF

D: TRBD1
J: TRBJ2-7
V: TRBV11-3
size: .
DNA: TGTGCCAGCAGCTCTCCCGGGACAGTTTACGCCTACGAGCAGTACTTC
CDR3: CASSSPGTVYAYEQYF

D: TRBD2
J: TRBJ2-7
V: TRBV28
size: .
DNA: TGTGCCAGCCTTCAGTCGCGGGGGGGCCGCGAGCAGTACTTC
CDR3: CASLQSRGGREQYF